These 16 T cell receptor beta chains were all obtained from the same sample, sequenced in a study of blood T cell repertoires in COVID-19. Sequencing was performed with immunoSEQ multiplex PCR; in TCRdb, only in-frame clones are kept and a portion is missing. Of approximately 200,000 clones listed, more than 70% were seen once; the top ten hold more than 7.5%. The sequenced material came from PBMCs or T cells enriched from blood (not recorded which). These receptor sequences come from a woman aged 25 to 39 who had recovered from COVID-19.

In the case of this clone: It is unclear where the CDR3 begins or ends on the DNA, so no DNA is shown, and the CDR3 is as TCRdb lists it. V gene TRBV1 combines with J gene TRBJ2-7; the table names TRBD2, a call not compared with the DNA. TRBV1 is recorded as a pseudogene. The CDR3 is 19 amino acids in total, end residues counted. The CDR3 spells CTSSQDFWGSGNSSYEQYF.

The genes are TRBV15 and TRBJ2-4; TRBD2 aligns across 9 bases. The CDR3 spans 20 residues. In germline, CDR1 is LNHNV, CDR2 YYDKDF (reference sequence). V lost 1 base and J lost 0; bases outside the gene matches: 13. The CDR3, as DNA: TGTGCCACCAGCAGAGGGGCCGGCGGGGGGGGGACTCTAGCCAAAAACATTCAGTACTTC. Residues: CATSRGAGGGGTLAKNIQYF.

V gene TRBV12-3 or TRBV12-4 combines with J gene TRBJ1-6; D is unclear. The CDR3 is 13 amino acids. Trimming removed 4 bases from V and 6 bases from J, with 7 bases in between. CDR3: CASSSPFNSPLHF. CDR3 sequence (DNA): TGTGCCAGCAGTTCTCCGTTTAATTCACCCCTCCACTTT.

The chain employs TRBV5-1 and TRBJ2-7, with a weak D call TRBD2 (6 bases). The length of the CDR3 is 14 residues. V was cut by 0 bases and J by 6 bases, with 13 bases left in between. Germline values: CDR1 SGHRS, CDR2 YFSETQ. CDR3 amino acids: CASSLASGRIEQYF. The DNA for the CDR3 is TGCGCCAGCAGCTTGGCTTCCGGGAGAATCGAGCAGTACTTC.

The V gene is TRBV2, the J gene TRBJ1-3; D gene uncertain. The CDR3 covers 13 residues. V dropped 5 bases and J dropped 1 base, with 6 bases sitting between them. The germline V gene has CDR1 SNHLY and CDR2 FYNNEI. The DNA of the CDR3 is TGTGCCAGCAGTAGTACTTCTGGAAACACCATATATTTT. Translating gives CASSSTSGNTIYF.

This chain connects TRBV24-1 to TRBJ2-1; 14 positions match TRBD2. Losses at the gene ends were 2 bases for V and 4 bases for J; bases not matched to a gene: 9. CDR3 size: 19 residues. From germline, CDR1 is KGHDR and CDR2 SFDVKD. CDR3 bases: TGTGCCACCAGTGATTCCTCCGGGACTAGCGGGAGTTATTACAATGAGCAGTTCTTC. Amino acids: CATSDSSGTSGSYYNEQFF.

The chain combines TRBV28 with TRBJ1-2; 7 nucleotides agree with TRBD1. Germline trimming cut 6 bases from V and 4 bases from J; bases unmatched to any gene: 11. The CDR3 sequence is 15 residues long. Germline V CDR1 and CDR2: MDHEN, SYDVKM. The CDR3 region is CASRVAGQRTYGYTF. CDR3 sequence (DNA): TGTGCCAGCAGGGTCGCGGGACAGCGGACCTATGGCTACACCTTC.

V and J are TRBV4-1 and TRBJ1-5; 9 nucleotides agree with TRBD1. With V trimmed by 0 bases and J by 2 bases, 5 bases remained unmatched. Germline V gene lookup returns CDR1 MGHRA and CDR2 YSYEKL. The CDR3 runs 17 residues. CDR3: CASSQDTGTGRNQPQHF. The CDR3, as DNA: TGCGCCAGCAGCCAAGATACCGGGACAGGGCGCAATCAGCCCCAGCATTTT.

V usage is TRBV29-1 and J usage is TRBJ2-7, with TRBD1 matching 9 bases. CDR3 length: 13 residues. Germline CDR1 SQVTM, CDR2 ANQGSEA. CDR3 bases: TGCAGTGTTACAGGGGGCGCTCACAACGAGCAGTACTTC. It encodes CSVTGGAHNEQYF.

The chain is built from TRBV6-5 and TRBJ1-1; D remains unclear. Trimming stripped 6 bases from V and 1 base from J, with 15 bases between. Germline assignment: CDR1 MNHEY and CDR2 SVGAGI. This CDR3 is 15 amino acids long. This CDR3 is CASRPSASENTEAFF. CDR3 sequence (DNA): TGTGCCAGCAGACCGTCCGCCTCAGAGAACACTGAAGCTTTCTTT.

The chain recombines TRBV10-2 with TRBJ1-5; 9 nucleotides line up with TRBD1. Trimming removed 1 base from V and 2 bases from J; junction bases left unmatched: 6. Per germline, CDR1 WSHSY and CDR2 SAAADI. This CDR3 is built from 17 residues. CDR3 sequence: CASSELEQGAGNQPQHF. The CDR3, as DNA: TGCGCCAGCAGTGAGTTAGAACAGGGGGCGGGCAATCAGCCCCAGCATTTT.

The chain has TRBV28 and TRBJ2-7, with 8 bases identical to TRBD2. The CDR3 has 15 amino acids. From germline, CDR1 is MDHEN and CDR2 SYDVKM. V gave up 6 bases and J gave up 3 bases; unmatched junction bases: 10. The CDR3 sequence is CASSRRGGLNYEQYF. Here the CDR3 DNA reads TGTGCCAGCAGCCGCCGGGGGGGGTTAAACTACGAGCAGTACTTC.

The gene calls are TRBV3-1 (or the pseudogene TRBV3-2) and TRBJ2-7, with D perhaps matching TRBD2 (5 bases). CDR1 and CDR2 (germline): LGHDT, YNNKEL (reference sequence). The CDR3 is 19 residues long. V lost 2 bases to trimming and J lost 5 bases, with 28 bases between them. This CDR3 is CASSQIPASMGADINEQYF. The CDR3, as DNA: TGTGCCAGCAGCCAAATACCGGCCTCCATGGGAGCCGATATTAACGAGCAGTACTTC.

The chain carries TRBV11-2 and TRBJ2-7, with D possibly TRBD1 on 6 matching bases. Germline CDR1 and CDR2: SGHAT and FQNNGV. The CDR3 loop spans 15 amino acids. The V end lost 0 bases, the J end lost 2 bases, and 11 bases lay between the germline ends. DNA of the CDR3: TGTGCCAGCAGCTTAGATCTGACAGGAGCCTACGAGCAGTACTTC. Translation gives CASSLDLTGAYEQYF.

The J gene is TRBJ2-1, the V gene TRBV19; no clear D gene. This CDR3 region has 15 residues. Trimming stripped 0 bases from V and 1 base from J, with 7 bases between. The V gene's germline CDR1 is LNHDA and CDR2 SQIVND (reference sequence). The CDR3 region is CASSIDLSSYNEQFF. CDR3 in DNA: TGTGCCAGTAGTATAGATCTCAGTTCCTACAATGAGCAGTTCTTC. Variable domain in full (rest from reference TRBV19 and TRBJ2-1): DGGITQSPKYLFRKEGQNVTLSCEQNLNHDAMYWYRQDPGQGLRLIYYSQIVNDFQKGDIAEGYSVSREKKESFPLTVTSAQKNPTAFYLCASSIDLSSYNEQFFGPGTRLTVL.

The chain employs TRBV3-1 (or the pseudogene TRBV3-2) and TRBJ2-1; 11 nucleotides line up with TRBD1. V was clipped by 1 base and J by 11 bases; unmatched bases: 13. The germline V gene encodes CDR1 LGHDT and CDR2 YNNKEL (reference sequence). The CDR3 runs 17 residues. This CDR3 is CASSQVTGTGGGSKQFF. The DNA for the CDR3 is TGTGCCAGCAGCCAAGTGACCGGGACAGGGGGAGGAAGTAAGCAGTTCTTC.